This T cell receptor beta chain was retrieved from a study of blood T cell repertoires in COVID-19. The wider study: Nucleic acid was either cDNA or gDNA, and it came from T cells, B-cell-depleted T cells, or PBMCs.

Sequencing was performed with immunoSEQ multiplex PCR; in TCRdb, only in-frame clones are kept and a portion is missing. Of about 180,000 clones in the sample, 80% to 90% were seen once. V lost 6 bases and J 3 bases, leaving 8 bases between the germline ends. This CDR3 region has 12 residues. CDR1 is MDHEN and CDR2 is SYDVKM in the germline V gene. Worth noting for this clone: Within the sample, other DNA sequences also encode this same CDR3.

This TCR was recovered from a man aged 45-65 years who had recovered from COVID-19. V gene TRBV28 combines with J gene TRBJ1-2; weak D call: TRBD1 (5 bases). The sample consisted of PBMCs or T cells enriched from blood (not recorded which). As DNA, the CDR3 is TGTGCCAGCAGAGACAGCTACTATGGCTACACCTTC. The encoded protein is CASRDSYYGYTF.